The next 3 T cell receptor beta chains were all read from a single sample in a study of blood T cell repertoires in COVID-19 (dated by TCRdb to the early 2020s). Libraries were prepared through the immunoSEQ multiplex PCR assay. The table was pulled from immuneACCESS by TCRdb, which kept in-frame rearrangements only. Such tables lose some clones; where checked, under half of the loss comes from unresolved V genes, and the rest has no known cause. The sample has about 270,000 clones on record, approximately 91% of them singletons. Roughly 2.1% of the sample belongs to the ten largest clones. Sequenced material: PBMCs or T cells enriched from blood (not recorded which). The receptor source for this set is a woman aged 40-49 years with acute COVID-19.

In its sample, this clone was seen once. V gene TRBV2 combines with J gene TRBJ1-1, with unresolved D. The CDR3 loop spans 17 amino acids. Trimming left V 4 bases short and J 6 bases short, with 24 bases between. CDR1 is SNHLY and CDR2 is FYNNEI in the germline V gene. The CDR3 loop reads CASSAYLTLLYRPEAFF. For the CDR3, the DNA is TGTGCCAGCAGTGCTTATTTGACCCTACTATACCGACCTGAAGCTTTCTTT. Combining the CDR3 with reference TRBV2 and TRBJ1-1 gives the whole variable domain EPEVTQTPSHQVTQMGQEVILRCVPISNHLYFYWYRQILGQKVEFLVSFYNNEISEKSEIFDDQFSVERPDGSNFTLKIRSTKLEDSAMYFCASSAYLTLLYRPEAFFGQGTRLTVV.

The chain employs TRBV5-1 and TRBJ1-1; no firm D call. The CDR3 spans 12 residues. Per germline, CDR1 SGHRS and CDR2 YFSETQ. Trimming cost V 0 bases and J 8 bases, with 8 bases left between them. For the CDR3, the DNA is TGCGCCAGCAGCTTGGGTATGGGCGAAGCTTTCTTT. Protein product: CASSLGMGEAFF.

This clone came up a few times. The chain has TRBV9 and TRBJ1-2, with D possibly TRBD1 on 6 matching bases. The CDR3 is 18 residues long. V lost 3 bases and J lost 3, with 24 bases in between. CDR1 is SGDLS and CDR2 is YYNGEE in the germline V gene. The CDR3 DNA reads as TGTGCCAGCAGCGCAAGGGGGGGAGACCGACCCCATGACTATGGCTACACCTTC. Its translation is CASSARGGDRPHDYGYTF.